This entry lists 12 T cell receptor beta chains sequenced from one sample in a study of T cell changes during pregnancy in multiple sclerosis. The assay was immunoSEQ multiplex PCR, and TCRdb's table has in-frame clones only and misses some. The data contain around 60,000 clones, roughly 93% of them singletons. The sequenced sample was peripheral blood, obtained after pregnancy. These receptors were obtained from a female donor with multiple sclerosis, enrolled in a pregnancy study.

This chain joins TRBV6-1 and TRBJ2-7, with D possibly being TRBD2 (6 bases). Germline values: CDR1 MNHNS, CDR2 SASEGT. There are 15 residues in the CDR3. With 0 bases removed from V and 2 bases from J, the gap between germline ends came to 11 bases. The CDR3 nucleotides are TGTGCCAGCAGTGAAGCTTCGGGACTCACCTACGAGCAGTACTTC. Its protein is CASSEASGLTYEQYF.

The chain recombines TRBV9 with TRBJ2-7, with a weak D call TRBD1 (6 bases). Germline CDR1 is SGDLS and CDR2 is YYNGEE. V shed 0 bases and J shed 2 bases, with 12 bases lying between them. There are 15 residues in the CDR3. CDR3 nucleotide sequence: TGTGCCAGCAGCGTAGAAGGGGGACCAGCCTACGAGCAGTACTTC. This sequence encodes CASSVEGGPAYEQYF.

On this clone itself: The junction does not match germline at one end; this may be a read error. The chain employs TRBV9 and TRBJ2-6; TRBD2 matches at 9 bases. Germline V gene lookup returns CDR1 SGDLS and CDR2 YYNGEE. This CDR3 has 17 amino acids. CDR3 bases: TGTGCCAGCGCTCGACTAGCGGTCAACTCTGGAGCCAACGTCCTGACTTTC. Its protein is CASARLAVNSGANVLTF.

This chain uses TRBV9 with TRBJ1-1; 9 nucleotides match TRBD1. V lost 4 bases and J lost 1; bases outside the gene matches: 8. The CDR3 has 16 residues. Germline-derived CDR1 and CDR2 are SGDLS and YYNGEE. The CDR3 DNA reads TGTGCCAGCAGCCTAAACCGGGACAGGGAGAACACTGAAGCTTTCTTT. Its protein product is CASSLNRDRENTEAFF.

The chain is built from TRBV7-9 and TRBJ2-3; D is ambiguous. The germline V and J ends were trimmed by 11 bases and 2 bases, with 14 bases remaining between them. CDR1 SEHNR and CDR2 FQNEAQ come from the germline V gene (reference sequence). This CDR3 contains 13 residues. The CDR3 nucleotides are TGTGCCTGTCCTCCGACTCACACAGATACGCAGTATTTT. Protein product: CACPPTHTDTQYF. Using reference TRBV7-9 and TRBJ2-3 for the parts outside the CDR3, the full variable domain is DTGVSQNPRHKITKRGQNVTFRCDPISEHNRLYWYRQTLGQGPEFLTYFQNEAQLEKSRLLSDRFSAERPKGSFSTLEIQRTEQGDSAMYLCACPPTHTDTQYFGPGTRLTVL.

This rearrangement joins TRBV28 to TRBJ1-2; possibly TRBD1 for D (6 bases). The CDR3 consists of 17 residues. The germline CDR1 and CDR2 sequences are MDHEN and SYDVKM. The germline V and J ends were trimmed by 6 bases and 6 bases, with 26 bases remaining between them. In DNA, the CDR3 is TGTGCCAGCAGCCCAGCCGGGACACCGTCACTAAGGGATGGCTACACCTTC. Translating it yields CASSPAGTPSLRDGYTF.

The CDR3 sequence: CASSEYRGAGNQPQHF. CDR3 sequence (DNA): TGTGCCAGCAGTGAGTACAGGGGTGCGGGCAATCAGCCCCAGCATTTT. The V call is TRBV27, the J call TRBJ1-5; TRBD1 agrees at 7 bases. CDR3 length: 16 residues. Germline V gene lookup returns CDR1 MNHEY and CDR2 SMNVEV (reference sequence). V lost 5 bases to trimming and J lost 2 bases; unmatched junction nucleotides: 9.

This clone was recorded only once. This chain joins TRBV7-2 and TRBJ2-3; TRBD2 is a possible D gene (5 bases). The CDR3 consists of 15 residues. CDR1 is SGHTA, CDR2 FQGNSA, per germline. V lost 1 base, J lost 6 bases, and 14 bases lay in between. The CDR3 sequence is CASSLGGVITDTQYF. The CDR3 coding sequence is TGTGCCAGCAGCTTAGGGGGAGTAATCACGGATACGCAGTATTTT.

The chain uses TRBV5-4 and TRBJ2-7, with no clear D. V lost 4 bases, J lost 1 base, and 9 bases lay in between. CDR3 size: 13 residues. From germline, CDR1 is SGHNT and CDR2 YYREEE (reference sequence). CDR3 sequence (DNA): TGTGCCAGCAGCCTAGGATCTTCCTACGAGCAGTACTTC. The encoded protein is CASSLGSSYEQYF.

The chain is built from TRBV4-1 and TRBJ1-1, with TRBD1 identical over 11 bases. V gave up 1 base and J gave up 3 bases; unmatched junction bases: 10. This CDR3 spans 18 amino acids. Germline-derived CDR1 and CDR2 are MGHRA and YSYEKL. The CDR3 DNA reads as TGCGCCAGCAGCCAAGGCAGCGGGACAGGGGGGTCACACACTGAAGCTTTCTTT. Its protein product is CASSQGSGTGGSHTEAFF.

This clone was seen more than once but under ten times. The rearrangement links TRBV19 to TRBJ1-1; 7 nucleotides line up with TRBD1. This CDR3 has 14 residues. The germline V gene has CDR1 LNHDA and CDR2 SQIVND (reference sequence). The V segment lost 3 bases and the J segment 1 base; nucleotides outside the gene matches: 2. The CDR3: CASSMGQRNTEAFF. In nucleotides, the CDR3 is TGTGCCAGTAGTATGGGACAGAGGAACACTGAAGCTTTCTTT.

V is TRBV27 and J is TRBJ1-5, with D perhaps matching TRBD1 (5 bases). Germline loops: CDR1 MNHEY, CDR2 SMNVEV (reference sequence). The CDR3 is 15 amino acids. Trimming left V 3 bases short and J 9 bases short, with 18 bases between. The DNA of the CDR3 is TGTGCCAGCAGTTTCTTTCCTTTGGGGCGCGGGCCCCAGCATTTT. Encoded protein: CASSFFPLGRGPQHF.